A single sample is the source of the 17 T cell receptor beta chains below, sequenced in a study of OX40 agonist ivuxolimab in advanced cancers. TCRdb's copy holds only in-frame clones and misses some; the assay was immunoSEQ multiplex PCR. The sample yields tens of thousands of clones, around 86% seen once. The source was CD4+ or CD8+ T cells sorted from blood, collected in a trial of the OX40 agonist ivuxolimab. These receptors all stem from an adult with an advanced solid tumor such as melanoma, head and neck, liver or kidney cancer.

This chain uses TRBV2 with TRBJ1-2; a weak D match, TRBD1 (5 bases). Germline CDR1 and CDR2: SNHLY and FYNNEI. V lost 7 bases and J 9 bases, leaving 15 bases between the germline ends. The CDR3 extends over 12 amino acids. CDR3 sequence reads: CASTQGVASYTF. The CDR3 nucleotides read TGTGCCAGCACGCAGGGAGTTGCGAGCTACACCTTC.

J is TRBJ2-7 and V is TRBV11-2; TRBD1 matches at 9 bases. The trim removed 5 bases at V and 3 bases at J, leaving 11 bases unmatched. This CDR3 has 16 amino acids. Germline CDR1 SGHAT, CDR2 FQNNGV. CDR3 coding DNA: TGTGCCAGCAGCCCCAGGGACAGGGTCGAAATCTACGAGCAGTACTTC. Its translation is CASSPRDRVEIYEQYF.

As DNA, the CDR3 is TGTGCCAGTAGTAACGGACAGACGAACACTGAAGCTTTCTTT. Amino acid sequence: CASSNGQTNTEAFF. The V call is TRBV19, the J call TRBJ1-1; TRBD1 might be the D (6 bases). With 4 bases removed from V and 1 base from J, the gap between germline ends came to 10 bases. The germline gives CDR1 LNHDA, CDR2 SQIVND (reference sequence). CDR3 length: 14 amino acids. The complete variable domain, with remaining parts taken from reference TRBV19 and TRBJ1-1, reads DGGITQSPKYLFRKEGQNVTLSCEQNLNHDAMYWYRQDPGQGLRLIYYSQIVNDFQKGDIAEGYSVSREKKESFPLTVTSAQKNPTAFYLCASSNGQTNTEAFFGQGTRLTVV.

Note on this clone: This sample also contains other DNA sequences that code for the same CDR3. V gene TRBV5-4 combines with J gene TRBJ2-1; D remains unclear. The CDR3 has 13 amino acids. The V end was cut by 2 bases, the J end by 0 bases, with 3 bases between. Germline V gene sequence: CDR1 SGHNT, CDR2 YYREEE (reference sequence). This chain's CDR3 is CASSFTSYNEQFF. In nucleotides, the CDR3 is TGTGCCAGCAGCTTCACCTCCTACAATGAGCAGTTCTTC.

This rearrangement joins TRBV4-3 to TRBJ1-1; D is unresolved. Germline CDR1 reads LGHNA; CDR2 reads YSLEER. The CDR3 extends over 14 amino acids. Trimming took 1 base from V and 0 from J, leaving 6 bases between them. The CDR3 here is CASSQGILNTEAFF. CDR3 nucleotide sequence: TGCGCCAGCAGCCAAGGCATCCTGAACACTGAAGCTTTCTTT.

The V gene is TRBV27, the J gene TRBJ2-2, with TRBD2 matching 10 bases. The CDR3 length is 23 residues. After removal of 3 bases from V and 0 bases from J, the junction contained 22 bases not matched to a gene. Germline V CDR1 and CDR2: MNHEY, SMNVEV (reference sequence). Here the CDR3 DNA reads TGTGCCAGCAGTTTGTTAGCGCCCGGCTGGGGACTAGCGACACAGGCGAACACCGGGGAGCTGTTTTTT. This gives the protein CASSLLAPGWGLATQANTGELFF.

Written as DNA, the CDR3 is TGTGCCAGCAGTTTCAGACCAACCTCCTATAATTCACCCCTCCACTTT. Translated: CASSFRPTSYNSPLHF. This chain links TRBV6-5 with TRBJ1-6; D not certain. The CDR3 loop spans 16 amino acids. The germline V and J ends were trimmed by 4 bases and 0 bases, with 10 bases remaining between them. Per the germline V gene, CDR1 is MNHEY and CDR2 is SVGAGI.

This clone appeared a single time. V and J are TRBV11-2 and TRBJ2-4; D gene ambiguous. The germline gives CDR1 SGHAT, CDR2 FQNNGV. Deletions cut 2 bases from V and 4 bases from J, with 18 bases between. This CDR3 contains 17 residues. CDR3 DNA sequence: TGTGCCAGCAGCTTACTTGGCCAGTCGACTCCAAAAAACATTCAGTACTTC. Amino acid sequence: CASSLLGQSTPKNIQYF.

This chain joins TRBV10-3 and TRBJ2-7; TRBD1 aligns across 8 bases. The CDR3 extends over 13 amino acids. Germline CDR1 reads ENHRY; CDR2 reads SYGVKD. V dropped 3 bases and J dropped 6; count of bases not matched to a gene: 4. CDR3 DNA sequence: TGTGCCATCAGTGACCGGACAGGGTTCGAGCAGTACTTC. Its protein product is CAISDRTGFEQYF.

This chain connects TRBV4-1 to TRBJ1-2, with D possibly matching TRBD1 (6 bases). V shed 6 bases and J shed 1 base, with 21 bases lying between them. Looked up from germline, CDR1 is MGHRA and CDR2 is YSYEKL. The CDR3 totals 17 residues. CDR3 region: CASRTNGWGRDNYGYTF. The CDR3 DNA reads TGCGCCAGCAGAACGAACGGATGGGGGCGGGATAACTATGGCTACACCTTC.

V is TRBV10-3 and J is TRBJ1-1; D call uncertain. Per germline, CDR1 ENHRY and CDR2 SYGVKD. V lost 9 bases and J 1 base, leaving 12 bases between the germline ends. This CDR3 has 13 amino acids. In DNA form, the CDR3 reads TGTGCCATTTCCCCCCTCGGGAACACTGAAGCTTTCTTT. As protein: CAISPLGNTEAFF.

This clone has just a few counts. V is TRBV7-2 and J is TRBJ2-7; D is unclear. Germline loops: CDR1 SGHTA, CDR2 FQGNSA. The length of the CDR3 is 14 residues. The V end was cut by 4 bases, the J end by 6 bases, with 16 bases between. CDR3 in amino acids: CASSSIDGSGEQYF. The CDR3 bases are TGTGCCAGCAGCTCTATCGACGGATCGGGCGAGCAGTACTTC.

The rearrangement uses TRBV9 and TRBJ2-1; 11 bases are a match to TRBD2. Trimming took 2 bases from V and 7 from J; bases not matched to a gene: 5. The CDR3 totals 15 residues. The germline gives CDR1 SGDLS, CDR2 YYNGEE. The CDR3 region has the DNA TGTGCCAGCAGCGTGGGACTAGCGGAAACTAATGAGCAGTTCTTC. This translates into CASSVGLAETNEQFF.

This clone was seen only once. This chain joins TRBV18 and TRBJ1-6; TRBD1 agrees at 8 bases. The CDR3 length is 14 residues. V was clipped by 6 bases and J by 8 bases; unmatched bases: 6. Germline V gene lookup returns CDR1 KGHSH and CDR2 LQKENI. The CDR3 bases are TGTGCCAGCTCTCATCTACAGGGGGATTCACCCCTCCACTTT. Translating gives CASSHLQGDSPLHF.

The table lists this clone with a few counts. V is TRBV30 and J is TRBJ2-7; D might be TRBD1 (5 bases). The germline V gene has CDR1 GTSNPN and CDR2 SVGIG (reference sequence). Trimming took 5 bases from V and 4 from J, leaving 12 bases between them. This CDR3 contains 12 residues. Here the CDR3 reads CAWAKGRYEQYF. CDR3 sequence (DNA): TGTGCCTGGGCCAAGGGGCGGTACGAGCAGTACTTC. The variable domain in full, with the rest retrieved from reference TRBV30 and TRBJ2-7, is SQTIHQWPATLVQPVGSPLSLECTVEGTSNPNLYWYRQAAGRGLQLLFYSVGIGQISSEVPQNLSASRPQDRQFILSSKKLLLSDSGFYLCAWAKGRYEQYFGPGTRLTVT.

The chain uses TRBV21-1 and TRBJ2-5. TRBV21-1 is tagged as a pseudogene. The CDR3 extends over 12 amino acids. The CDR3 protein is CASSKEGATQYF. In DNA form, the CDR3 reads TGTGCCAGCAGCAAAGAAGGTGCAACCCAGTACTTC.

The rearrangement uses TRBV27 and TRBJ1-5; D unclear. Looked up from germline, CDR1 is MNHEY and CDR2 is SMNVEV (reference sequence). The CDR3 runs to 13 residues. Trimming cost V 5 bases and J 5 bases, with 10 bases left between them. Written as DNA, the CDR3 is TGTGCCAGCAGTCTCCAGAGAGATCAGCCCCAGCATTTT. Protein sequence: CASSLQRDQPQHF.